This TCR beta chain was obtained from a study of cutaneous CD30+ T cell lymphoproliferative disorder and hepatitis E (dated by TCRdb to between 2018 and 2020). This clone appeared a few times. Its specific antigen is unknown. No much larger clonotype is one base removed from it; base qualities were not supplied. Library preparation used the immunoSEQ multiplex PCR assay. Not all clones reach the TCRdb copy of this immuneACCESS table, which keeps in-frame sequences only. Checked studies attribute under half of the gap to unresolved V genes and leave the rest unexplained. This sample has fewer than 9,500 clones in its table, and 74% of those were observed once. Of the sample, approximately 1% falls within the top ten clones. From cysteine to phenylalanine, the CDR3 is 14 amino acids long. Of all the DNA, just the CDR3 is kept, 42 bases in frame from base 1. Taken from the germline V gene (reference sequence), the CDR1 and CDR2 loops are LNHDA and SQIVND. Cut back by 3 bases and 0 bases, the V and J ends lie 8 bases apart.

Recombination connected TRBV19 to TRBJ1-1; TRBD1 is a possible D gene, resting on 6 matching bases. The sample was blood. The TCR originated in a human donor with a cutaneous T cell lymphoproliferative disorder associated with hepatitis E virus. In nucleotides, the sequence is TGTGCCAGTAGTATGGGACACTTGAACACTGAAGCTTTCTTT. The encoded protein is CASSMGHLNTEAFF.